One sample yielded the 23 T cell receptor beta chains listed below, sequenced in a study of shared clonotypes between healthy human individuals. TCRdb's copy holds only in-frame clones and misses some; the assay was immunoSEQ multiplex PCR. This repertoire shows roughly 1 million clones, roughly 80% found once; its top ten account for less than 1.5%. Input material: memory CD4+ T cells sorted from blood. Regarding subset: CD45RA-negative fraction. Receptors were obtained from a man aged 18 to 30 in good health.

The chain uses TRBV5-4 and TRBJ2-1; a possible D gene is TRBD1 (5 bases). The CDR3 runs 14 residues. V gave up 4 bases and J gave up 7 bases, with 15 bases separating them. Germline CDR1 SGHNT, CDR2 YYREEE (reference sequence). In DNA, the CDR3 is TGTGCCAGCAGCGGCGCAGGGAATCTAAATGAGCAGTTCTTC. It encodes CASSGAGNLNEQFF.

This sequence joins TRBV7-9 and TRBJ1-4; D is perhaps TRBD1 (6 bases). The CDR3 has 15 amino acids. V gave up 3 bases and J gave up 3 bases, with 11 bases separating them. From germline, CDR1 is SEHNR and CDR2 FQNEAQ (reference sequence). The CDR3 spells CASSFGGAANEKLFF. CDR3 nucleotides: TGTGCCAGCAGCTTTGGGGGGGCGGCTAATGAAAAACTGTTTTTT.

This chain joins TRBV4-3 and TRBJ2-3, with D possibly called TRBD1 or TRBD2 (5 bases each). Germline CDR1 and CDR2: LGHNA and YSLEER. The CDR3 loop spans 13 amino acids. Trimming took off 0 bases at V and 4 bases at J, with 5 bases between the two ends. CDR3 coding DNA: TGCGCCAGCAGCCAAGAGGGGGCAGATACGCAGTATTTT. Translating it yields CASSQEGADTQYF.

The chain recombines TRBV29-1 with TRBJ1-3; D possibly corresponds to TRBD1 (5 bases). V shed 8 bases and J shed 0 bases, with 17 bases lying between them. Germline CDR1 SQVTM, CDR2 ANQGSEA. This CDR3 contains 15 residues. In nucleotides, the CDR3 is TGCAGCTCTCCGGGGCCCACAAGCTCTGGAAACACCATATATTTT. Protein product: CSSPGPTSSGNTIYF. Combining the CDR3 with reference TRBV29-1 and TRBJ1-3 gives the whole variable domain SAVISQKPSRDICQRGTSLTIQCQVDSQVTMMFWYRQQPGQSLTLIATANQGSEATYESGFVIDKFPISRPNLTFSTLTVSNMSPEDSSIYLCSSPGPTSSGNTIYFGEGSWLTVV.

J is TRBJ2-2 and V is TRBV7-9; a possible D gene is TRBD1 (6 bases). This CDR3 is built from 18 residues. The germline V gene has CDR1 SEHNR and CDR2 FQNEAQ (reference sequence). Deletions cut 1 base from V and 3 bases from J, with 18 bases between. The CDR3 is CASSLGSGTRTDTGELFF. The DNA for the CDR3 is TGTGCCAGCAGCTTAGGATCCGGGACACGGACGGACACCGGGGAGCTGTTTTTT.

This chain links TRBV2 with TRBJ1-3; unclear D gene. Germline V CDR1 and CDR2: SNHLY, FYNNEI. The CDR3 extends over 13 amino acids. Trimming cost V 8 bases and J 4 bases, with 12 bases left between them. The CDR3 spells CASPTRRGNTIYF. The CDR3 nucleotides read TGTGCCAGCCCCACCCGTCGCGGAAACACCATATATTTT. The whole variable domain, filled in from reference TRBV2 and TRBJ1-3, reads EPEVTQTPSHQVTQMGQEVILRCVPISNHLYFYWYRQILGQKVEFLVSFYNNEISEKSEIFDDQFSVERPDGSNFTLKIRSTKLEDSAMYFCASPTRRGNTIYFGEGSWLTVV.

As regards this clone: Different DNA sequences within this sample yield the same CDR3. The chain couples TRBV18 to TRBJ1-1, with a weak D call TRBD1 (6 bases). Trimming left V 1 base short and J 4 bases short, with 10 bases between. From germline, CDR1 is KGHSH and CDR2 LQKENI. This CDR3 has 14 residues. The CDR3 sequence is CASSPQGGGTEAFF. CDR3 sequence (DNA): TGTGCCAGCTCACCACAGGGAGGGGGCACTGAAGCTTTCTTT.

The table lists this clone with a few counts. The chain links TRBV19 to TRBJ1-2; 7 bases line up with TRBD1. The CDR3 contains 14 residues. CDR1 is LNHDA and CDR2 is SQIVND in the germline V gene (reference sequence). Trimming cost V 4 bases and J 6 bases; bases outside gene matches: 8. CDR3 residues: CASSTPGQVDGYTF. CDR3 in DNA: TGTGCCAGTAGTACCCCAGGACAGGTGGATGGCTACACCTTC.

This clone has more than one count but fewer than ten. The rearrangement uses TRBV9 and TRBJ2-5; perhaps D is TRBD1 or TRBD2 (6 bases each). V dropped 0 bases and J dropped 2 bases, with 14 bases sitting between them. The CDR3 has 16 amino acids. Per the germline V gene, CDR1 is SGDLS and CDR2 is YYNGEE. The CDR3 sequence is CASSVGLGGLQETQYF. The CDR3 coding sequence is TGTGCCAGCAGCGTAGGACTAGGGGGGCTACAAGAGACCCAGTACTTC.

CDR3 DNA: TGCGCCAGCAGCTTGGAGGGGGGCTCGAACACTGAAGCTTTCTTT. It yields the protein CASSLEGGSNTEAFF. This chain connects TRBV5-1 to TRBJ1-1; D might be TRBD1 (6 bases). The CDR3 loop spans 15 amino acids. Germline CDR1 SGHRS, CDR2 YFSETQ. V dropped 0 bases and J dropped 1 base, with 10 bases sitting between them. Using reference TRBV5-1 and TRBJ1-1 for the parts outside the CDR3, the full variable domain is KAGVTQTPRYLIKTRGQQVTLSCSPISGHRSVSWYQQTPGQGLQFLFEYFSETQRNKGNFPGRFSGRQFSNSRSEMNVSTLELGDSALYLCASSLEGGSNTEAFFGQGTRLTVV.

This sequence joins TRBV28 and TRBJ1-2, with D hard to call. CDR1 and CDR2 (germline): MDHEN, SYDVKM. Between the trimmed V and J ends, which lost 1 base and 14 bases, there was a span of 11 bases. The CDR3 spans 11 residues. This CDR3 reads CASSLSRTLTF. The CDR3 DNA sequence: TGTGCCAGCAGTTTATCCCGGACCCTAACCTTC.

The chain uses TRBV5-4 and TRBJ2-5; D is undetermined. Deletions cut 3 bases from V and 1 base from J, with 13 bases between. Germline V gene data show CDR1 as SGHNT and CDR2 as YYREEE (reference sequence). The CDR3 covers 15 residues. The CDR3 DNA sequence: TGTGCCAGCAGCTCTGCTGCAGGTCGCCAAGAGACCCAGTACTTC. Its translation: CASSSAAGRQETQYF.

The chain uses TRBV16 and TRBJ1-2; D remains ambiguous. The CDR3 has 14 amino acids. V was shortened by 4 bases and J by 2 bases, with 11 bases between the two germline ends. Germline V lookup: CDR1 KGHSY, CDR2 FQNENV. The DNA for the CDR3 is TGTGCCAGCAGCCTCACGACGGGGAACTATGGCTACACCTTC. Its protein is CASSLTTGNYGYTF.

The chain joins TRBV2 to TRBJ2-5; the D is unclear. Trimming cost V 9 bases and J 4 bases, with 9 bases left between them. Germline V gives CDR1 SNHLY, CDR2 FYNNEI. The CDR3 sequence is 11 residues long. DNA of the CDR3: TGTGCCAGTTCCTGGGGAGAGACCCAGTACTTC. It is translated as CASSWGETQYF.

This clone was detected once. The chain carries TRBV15 and TRBJ2-7; 9 nucleotides agree with TRBD2. Germline V gene data show CDR1 as LNHNV and CDR2 as YYDKDF (reference sequence). The CDR3 contains 17 residues. V gave up 3 bases and J gave up 4 bases; unmatched junction bases: 13. CDR3 loop: CATSSPSLREGRYEQYF. The CDR3, as DNA: TGTGCCACCAGCAGTCCTTCCTTGCGGGAGGGCCGGTACGAGCAGTACTTC.

This clone has ten or more counts. The same CDR3 arises from other DNA sequences in this sample as well. V gene TRBV10-3 combines with J gene TRBJ1-3; D might be TRBD1 (5 bases). V lost 6 bases to trimming and J lost 0 bases, with 6 bases between them. This CDR3 has 13 amino acids. The germline V gene encodes CDR1 ENHRY and CDR2 SYGVKD. CDR3 bases: TGTGCCATCAGAGACAGCTCTGGAAACACCATATATTTT. This translates into CAIRDSSGNTIYF.

V and J are TRBV5-4 and TRBJ1-6, with no clear D. Looked up from germline, CDR1 is SGHNT and CDR2 is YYREEE (reference sequence). The CDR3 is made up of 15 amino acids. V lost 3 bases and J 6 bases, leaving 13 bases between the germline ends. The CDR3 here is CASSSQRDLNSPLHF. In DNA, the CDR3 is TGTGCCAGCAGCTCACAGAGGGATCTTAATTCACCCCTCCACTTT.

This sequence joins TRBV29-1 and TRBJ1-4; D gene unclear. The length of the CDR3 is 13 residues. Germline CDR1 is SQVTM and CDR2 is ANQGSEA. Trimming removed 5 bases at V and 1 base at J, with 8 bases between. For the CDR3, the DNA is TGCAGCGTTTCGTTAGGAACTAATGAAAAACTGTTTTTT. Its protein product is CSVSLGTNEKLFF.

This rearrangement joins TRBV10-1 to TRBJ2-7; no clear D gene. CDR1 and CDR2 from the germline V gene are WNHNN and SYGVQD (reference sequence). V was cut by 5 bases and J by 1 base, with 9 bases left in between. The CDR3 extends over 13 amino acids. In DNA, the CDR3 is TGCGCCAGCAGTCTCGGCAGATCCTACGAGCAGTACTTC. Its translation: CASSLGRSYEQYF.

This clone was recorded once. The chain carries TRBV11-2 and TRBJ1-4, with D unclear. Looked up from germline, CDR1 is SGHAT and CDR2 is FQNNGV. Trimming cost V 4 bases and J 5 bases, with 8 bases left between them. The CDR3 sequence is 13 residues long. This CDR3 reads CASSSHPNEKLFF. The DNA for the CDR3 is TGTGCCAGCAGCTCCCACCCGAATGAAAAACTGTTTTTT.

The J gene is TRBJ2-5, the V gene TRBV5-1; no clear D. V lost 0 bases and J 0 bases, leaving 9 bases between the germline ends. The CDR3 is 15 residues long. Germline-derived CDR1 and CDR2 are SGHRS and YFSETQ. DNA for the CDR3: TGCGCCAGCAGCTTGGATTCTGTGTACCAAGAGACCCAGTACTTC. As protein: CASSLDSVYQETQYF.

This chain links TRBV27 with TRBJ1-1; D unresolved. V was cut by 2 bases and J by 5 bases, with 12 bases left in between. Germline V gene data show CDR1 as MNHEY and CDR2 as SMNVEV (reference sequence). The CDR3 sequence is 14 residues long. The CDR3 DNA follows: TGTGCCAGCAGTTTAGAGGCAAAATGGACTGAAGCTTTCTTT. Protein product: CASSLEAKWTEAFF.

The sample holds a few counts of this clone. This CDR3 is CASSSRTGRAGELFF. The DNA for the CDR3 is TGTGCCAGCAGCTCCCGGACAGGGCGGGCCGGGGAGCTGTTTTTT. The chain recombines TRBV13 with TRBJ2-2, with 8 positions matching TRBD1. The CDR3 loop spans 15 amino acids. In germline, CDR1 is PRHDT, CDR2 FYEKMQ (reference sequence). Trimming removed 4 bases from V and 6 bases from J; junction bases left unmatched: 7.